The sequence of this T cell receptor (beta chain) was determined in a study of T cell clones after liver transplantation. Study at large: Post-transplant blood was tracked for graft-donor-reactive T cell clones identified in a pre-transplant mixed lymphocyte reaction. Until 12-24 months post-transplant, subjects got standard immunosuppression and no induction. Timepoints were pre-transplant, pre-withdrawal, and after withdrawal was completed or failed.

The germline V and J ends were trimmed by 5 bases and 3 bases, with 16 bases remaining between them. This CDR3 has 16 amino acids. Looked up from germline, CDR1 is LGHNA and CDR2 is YNFKEQ. This clone was observed a handful of times. TCRdb keeps only in-frame clones here, not all; method: immunoSEQ multiplex PCR. Of about 120,000 clones in the sample, about nine tenths were seen once. This receptor was obtained from a human patient who received a liver transplant. Some of the T cells might come from the graft donor. The J gene is TRBJ2-2, the V gene TRBV4-2; D is uncertain. The sample here was CD4+ T cells from blood, taken 12 months after liver transplant. CDR3 residues: CASSSPGRVDTGELFF. In nucleotides, the CDR3 is TGTGCCAGCAGCTCCCCGGGTAGGGTAGACACCGGGGAGCTGTTTTTT.